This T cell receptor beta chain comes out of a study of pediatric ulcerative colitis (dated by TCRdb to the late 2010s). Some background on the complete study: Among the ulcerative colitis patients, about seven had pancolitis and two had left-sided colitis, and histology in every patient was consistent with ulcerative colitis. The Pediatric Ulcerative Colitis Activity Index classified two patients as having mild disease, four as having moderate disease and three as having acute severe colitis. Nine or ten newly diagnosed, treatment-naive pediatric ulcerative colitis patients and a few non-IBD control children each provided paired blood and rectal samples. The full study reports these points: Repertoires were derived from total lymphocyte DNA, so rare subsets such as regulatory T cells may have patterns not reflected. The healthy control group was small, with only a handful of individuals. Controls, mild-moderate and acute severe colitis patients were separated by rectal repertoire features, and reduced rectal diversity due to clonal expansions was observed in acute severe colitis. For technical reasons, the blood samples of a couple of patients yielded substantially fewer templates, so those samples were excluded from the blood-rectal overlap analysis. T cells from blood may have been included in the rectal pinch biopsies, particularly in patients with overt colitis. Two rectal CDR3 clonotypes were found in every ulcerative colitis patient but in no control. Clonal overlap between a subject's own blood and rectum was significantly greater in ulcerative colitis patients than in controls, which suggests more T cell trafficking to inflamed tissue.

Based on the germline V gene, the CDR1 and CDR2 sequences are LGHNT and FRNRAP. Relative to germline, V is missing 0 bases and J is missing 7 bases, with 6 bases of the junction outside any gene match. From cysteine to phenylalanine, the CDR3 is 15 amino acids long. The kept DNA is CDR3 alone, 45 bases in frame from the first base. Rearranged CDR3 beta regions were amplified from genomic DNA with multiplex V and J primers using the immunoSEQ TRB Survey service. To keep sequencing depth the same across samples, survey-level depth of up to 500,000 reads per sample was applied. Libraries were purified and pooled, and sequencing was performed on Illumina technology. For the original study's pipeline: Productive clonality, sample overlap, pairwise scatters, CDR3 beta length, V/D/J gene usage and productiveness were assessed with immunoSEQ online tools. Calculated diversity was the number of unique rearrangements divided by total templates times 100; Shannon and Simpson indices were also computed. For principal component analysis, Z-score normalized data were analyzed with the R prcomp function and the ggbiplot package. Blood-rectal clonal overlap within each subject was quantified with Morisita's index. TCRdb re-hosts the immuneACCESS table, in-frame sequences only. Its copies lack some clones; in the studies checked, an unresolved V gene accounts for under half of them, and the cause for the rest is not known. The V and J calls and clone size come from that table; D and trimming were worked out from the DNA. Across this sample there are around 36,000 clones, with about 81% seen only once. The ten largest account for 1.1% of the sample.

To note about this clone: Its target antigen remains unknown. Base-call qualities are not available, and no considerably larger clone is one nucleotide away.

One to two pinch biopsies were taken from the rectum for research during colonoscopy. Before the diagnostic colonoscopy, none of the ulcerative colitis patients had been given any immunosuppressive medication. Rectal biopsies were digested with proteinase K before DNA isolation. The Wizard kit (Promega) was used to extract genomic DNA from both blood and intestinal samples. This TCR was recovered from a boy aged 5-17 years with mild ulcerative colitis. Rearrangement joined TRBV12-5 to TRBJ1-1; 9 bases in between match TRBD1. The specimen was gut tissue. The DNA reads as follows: TGTGCTAGTGGTTTGGTACTGGGGACAGGGAGTGAAGCTTTCTTT. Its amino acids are CASGLVLGTGSEAFF.